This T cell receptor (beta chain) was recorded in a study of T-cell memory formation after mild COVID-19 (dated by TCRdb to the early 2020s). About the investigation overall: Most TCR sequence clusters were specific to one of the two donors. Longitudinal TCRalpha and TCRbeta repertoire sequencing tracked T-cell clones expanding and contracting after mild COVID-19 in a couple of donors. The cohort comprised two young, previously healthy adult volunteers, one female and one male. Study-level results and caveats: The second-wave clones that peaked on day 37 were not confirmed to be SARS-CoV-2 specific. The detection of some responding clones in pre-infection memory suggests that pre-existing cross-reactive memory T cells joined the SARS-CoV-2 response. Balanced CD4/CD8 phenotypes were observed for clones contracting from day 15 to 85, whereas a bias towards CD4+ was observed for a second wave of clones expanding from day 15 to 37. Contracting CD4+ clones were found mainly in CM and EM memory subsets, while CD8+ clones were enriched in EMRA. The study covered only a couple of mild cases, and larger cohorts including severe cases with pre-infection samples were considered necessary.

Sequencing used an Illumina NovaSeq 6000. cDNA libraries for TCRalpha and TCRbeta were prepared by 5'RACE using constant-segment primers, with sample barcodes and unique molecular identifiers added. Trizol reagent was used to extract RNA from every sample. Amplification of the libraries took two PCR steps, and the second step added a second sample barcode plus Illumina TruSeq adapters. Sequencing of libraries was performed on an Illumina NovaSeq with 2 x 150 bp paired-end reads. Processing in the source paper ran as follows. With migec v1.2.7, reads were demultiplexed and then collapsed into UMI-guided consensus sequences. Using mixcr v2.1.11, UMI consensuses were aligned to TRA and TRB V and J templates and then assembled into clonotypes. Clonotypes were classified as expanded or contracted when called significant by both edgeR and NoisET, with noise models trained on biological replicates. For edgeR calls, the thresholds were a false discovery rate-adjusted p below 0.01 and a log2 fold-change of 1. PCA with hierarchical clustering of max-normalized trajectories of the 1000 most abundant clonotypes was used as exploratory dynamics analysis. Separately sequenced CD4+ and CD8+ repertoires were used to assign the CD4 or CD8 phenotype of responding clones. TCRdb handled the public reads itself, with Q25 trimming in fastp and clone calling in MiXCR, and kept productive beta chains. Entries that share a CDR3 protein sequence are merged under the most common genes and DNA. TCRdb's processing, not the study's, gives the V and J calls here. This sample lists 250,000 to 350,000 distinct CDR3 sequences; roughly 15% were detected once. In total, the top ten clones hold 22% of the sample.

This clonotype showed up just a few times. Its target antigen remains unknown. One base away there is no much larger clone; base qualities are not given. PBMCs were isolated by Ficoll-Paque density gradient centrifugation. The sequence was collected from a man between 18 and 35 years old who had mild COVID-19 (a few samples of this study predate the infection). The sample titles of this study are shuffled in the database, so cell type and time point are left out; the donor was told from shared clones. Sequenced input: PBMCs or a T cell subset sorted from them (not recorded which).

The CDR3 in this case is CASSGQGSGANVLTF. The nucleotide sequence reads TGTGCCAGCAGCGGACAGGGTTCTGGGGCCAACGTCCTGACTTTC. The chain is made from TRBV7-2 and TRBJ2-6, with 8 junctional bases fitting TRBD1. Clipping removes 5 bases from V and 1 base from J, with 1 as the unmatched junction base count. In the germline V gene, CDR1 corresponds to SGHTA and CDR2 to FQGNSA. The CDR3 covers 15 residues, taking in both the cysteine and the phenylalanine. The retained sequence is limited to the CDR3, 45 bases, with the frame set at the first base.